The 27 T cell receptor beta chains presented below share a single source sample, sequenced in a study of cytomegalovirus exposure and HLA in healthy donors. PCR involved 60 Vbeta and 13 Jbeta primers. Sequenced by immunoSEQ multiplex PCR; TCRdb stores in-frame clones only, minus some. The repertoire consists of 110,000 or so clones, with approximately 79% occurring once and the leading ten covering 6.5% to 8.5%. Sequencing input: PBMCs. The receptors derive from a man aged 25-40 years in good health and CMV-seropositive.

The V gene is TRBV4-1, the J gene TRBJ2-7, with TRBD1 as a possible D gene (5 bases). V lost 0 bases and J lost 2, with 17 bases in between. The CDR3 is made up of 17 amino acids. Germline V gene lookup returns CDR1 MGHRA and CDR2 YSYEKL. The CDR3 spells CASSQDRVGRVAYEQYF. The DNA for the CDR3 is TGCGCCAGCAGCCAAGATCGGGTAGGCAGGGTGGCCTACGAGCAGTACTTC.

CDR3 amino acids: CASGLAGGTYNEQFF. For the CDR3, the DNA is TGTGCCTCCGGACTAGCGGGGGGGACCTACAATGAGCAGTTCTTC. The chain uses TRBV30 and TRBJ2-1; 15 positions agree with TRBD2. The CDR3 spans 15 residues. The germline CDR1 and CDR2 sequences are GTSNPN and SVGIG (reference sequence). Germline trimming cut 7 bases from V and 2 bases from J; bases unmatched to any gene: 3.

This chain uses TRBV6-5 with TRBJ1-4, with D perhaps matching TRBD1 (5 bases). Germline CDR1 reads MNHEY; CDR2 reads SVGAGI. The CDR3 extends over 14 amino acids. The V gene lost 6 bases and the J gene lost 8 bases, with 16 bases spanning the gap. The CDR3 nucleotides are TGTGCCAGCAGACGGACGGCGGGGGGAGAAAAACTGTTTTTT. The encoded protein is CASRRTAGGEKLFF.

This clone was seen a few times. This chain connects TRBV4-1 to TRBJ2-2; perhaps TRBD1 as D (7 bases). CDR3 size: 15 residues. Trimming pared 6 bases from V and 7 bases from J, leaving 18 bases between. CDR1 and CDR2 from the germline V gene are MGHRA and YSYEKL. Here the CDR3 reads CASRTGEGAGGELFF. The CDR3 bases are TGCGCCAGCAGAACGGGAGAGGGGGCAGGCGGGGAGCTGTTTTTT.

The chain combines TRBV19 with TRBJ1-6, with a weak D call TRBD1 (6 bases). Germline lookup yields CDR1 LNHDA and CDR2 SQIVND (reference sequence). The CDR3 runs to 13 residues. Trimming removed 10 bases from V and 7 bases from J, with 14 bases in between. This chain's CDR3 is CATGRGRNSPLHF. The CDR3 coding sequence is TGTGCCACTGGGCGGGGGCGAAATTCACCCCTCCACTTT.

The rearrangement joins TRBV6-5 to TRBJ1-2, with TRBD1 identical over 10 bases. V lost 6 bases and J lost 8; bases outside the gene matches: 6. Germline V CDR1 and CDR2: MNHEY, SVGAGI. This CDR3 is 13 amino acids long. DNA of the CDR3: TGTGCCAGCAGAGCCGGGACAGGGGTAGGCTACACCTTC. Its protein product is CASRAGTGVGYTF.

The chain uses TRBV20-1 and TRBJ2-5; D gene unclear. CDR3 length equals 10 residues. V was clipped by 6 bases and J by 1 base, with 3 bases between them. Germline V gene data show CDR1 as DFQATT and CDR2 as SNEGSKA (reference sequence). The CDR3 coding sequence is TGCAGTGCCTTCCAAGAGACCCAGTACTTC. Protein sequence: CSAFQETQYF.

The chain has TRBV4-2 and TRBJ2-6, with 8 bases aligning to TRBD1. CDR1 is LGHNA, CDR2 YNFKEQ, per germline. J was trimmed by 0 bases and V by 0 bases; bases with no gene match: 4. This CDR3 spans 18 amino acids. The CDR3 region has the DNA TGTGCCAGCAGCCAAGATCCGGGACAGGCCTCTGGGGCCAACGTCCTGACTTTC. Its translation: CASSQDPGQASGANVLTF.

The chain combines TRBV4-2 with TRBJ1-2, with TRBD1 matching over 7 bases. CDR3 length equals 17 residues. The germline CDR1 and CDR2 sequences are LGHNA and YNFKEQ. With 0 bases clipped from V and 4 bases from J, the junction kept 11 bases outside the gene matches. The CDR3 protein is CASSQDTGTEFIYGYTF. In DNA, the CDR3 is TGTGCCAGCAGCCAAGATACCGGGACAGAATTCATCTATGGCTACACCTTC.

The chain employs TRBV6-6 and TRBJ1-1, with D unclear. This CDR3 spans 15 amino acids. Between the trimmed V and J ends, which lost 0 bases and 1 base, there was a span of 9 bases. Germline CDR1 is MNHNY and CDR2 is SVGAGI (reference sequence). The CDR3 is CASSYSPGGNTEAFF. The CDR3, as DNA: TGTGCCAGCAGTTACTCCCCGGGTGGGAACACTGAAGCTTTCTTT.

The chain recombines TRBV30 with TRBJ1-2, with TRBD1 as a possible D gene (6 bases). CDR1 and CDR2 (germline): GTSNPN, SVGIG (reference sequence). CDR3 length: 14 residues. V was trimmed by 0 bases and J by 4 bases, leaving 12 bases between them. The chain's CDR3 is CAWSVSRTVYGYTF. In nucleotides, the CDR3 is TGTGCCTGGAGTGTATCAAGGACAGTCTATGGCTACACCTTC.

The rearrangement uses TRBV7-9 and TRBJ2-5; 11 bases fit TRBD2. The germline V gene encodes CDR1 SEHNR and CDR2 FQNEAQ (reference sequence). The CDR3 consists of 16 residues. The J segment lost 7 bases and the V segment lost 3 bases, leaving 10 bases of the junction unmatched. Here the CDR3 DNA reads TGTGCCAGCAGCTTTGCCGGGACTAGCGGCCAGAGGACCCAGTACTTC. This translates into CASSFAGTSGQRTQYF. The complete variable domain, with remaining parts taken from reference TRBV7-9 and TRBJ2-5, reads DTGVSQNPRHKITKRGQNVTFRCDPISEHNRLYWYRQTLGQGPEFLTYFQNEAQLEKSRLLSDRFSAERPKGSFSTLEIQRTEQGDSAMYLCASSFAGTSGQRTQYFGPGTRLLVL.

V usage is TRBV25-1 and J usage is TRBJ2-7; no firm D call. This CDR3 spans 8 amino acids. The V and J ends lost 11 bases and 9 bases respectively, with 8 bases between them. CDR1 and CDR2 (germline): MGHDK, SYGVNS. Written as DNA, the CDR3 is TGTGCCTCCCTCGGGCAGTACTTC. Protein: CASLGQYF.

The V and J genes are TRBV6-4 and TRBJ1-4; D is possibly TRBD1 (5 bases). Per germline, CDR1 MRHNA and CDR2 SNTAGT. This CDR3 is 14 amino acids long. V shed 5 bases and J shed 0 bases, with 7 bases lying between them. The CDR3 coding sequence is TGTGCCAGCAGTCCGACAGCAACTAATGAAAAACTGTTTTTT. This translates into CASSPTATNEKLFF.

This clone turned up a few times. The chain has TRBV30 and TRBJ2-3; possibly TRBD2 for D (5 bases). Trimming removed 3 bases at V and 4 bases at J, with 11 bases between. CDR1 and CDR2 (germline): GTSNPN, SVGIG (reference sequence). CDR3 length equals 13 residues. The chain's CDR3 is CAWRASPADTQYF. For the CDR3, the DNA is TGTGCCTGGAGGGCTAGCCCGGCAGATACGCAGTATTTT.

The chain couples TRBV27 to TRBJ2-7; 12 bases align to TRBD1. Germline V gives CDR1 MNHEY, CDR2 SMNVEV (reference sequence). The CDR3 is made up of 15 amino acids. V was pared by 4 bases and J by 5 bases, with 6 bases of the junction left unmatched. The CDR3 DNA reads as TGTGCCAGCAGTTCCGGGACAGGGGGCTTTAACGAGCAGTACTTC. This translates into CASSSGTGGFNEQYF.

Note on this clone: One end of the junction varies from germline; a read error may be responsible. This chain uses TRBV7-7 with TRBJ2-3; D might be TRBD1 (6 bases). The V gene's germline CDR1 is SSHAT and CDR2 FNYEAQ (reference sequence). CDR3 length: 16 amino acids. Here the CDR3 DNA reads TGTGCTAGCAGCGCACTCCCGGGACACCAAACAGATACGCAGTATTTT. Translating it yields CASSALPGHQTDTQYF.

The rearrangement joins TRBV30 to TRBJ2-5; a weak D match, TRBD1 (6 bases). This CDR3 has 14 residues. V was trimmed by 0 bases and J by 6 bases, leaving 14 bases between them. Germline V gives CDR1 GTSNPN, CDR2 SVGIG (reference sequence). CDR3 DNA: TGTGCCTGGAGTGTACAGGGAAACCCCAAGACCCAGTACTTC. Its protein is CAWSVQGNPKTQYF.

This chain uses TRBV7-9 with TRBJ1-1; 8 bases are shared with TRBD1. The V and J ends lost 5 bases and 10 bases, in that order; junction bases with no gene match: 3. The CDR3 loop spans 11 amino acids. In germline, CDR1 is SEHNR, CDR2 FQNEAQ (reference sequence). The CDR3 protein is CASSPGQGAFF. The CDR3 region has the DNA TGTGCCAGCAGCCCCGGACAGGGAGCTTTCTTT.

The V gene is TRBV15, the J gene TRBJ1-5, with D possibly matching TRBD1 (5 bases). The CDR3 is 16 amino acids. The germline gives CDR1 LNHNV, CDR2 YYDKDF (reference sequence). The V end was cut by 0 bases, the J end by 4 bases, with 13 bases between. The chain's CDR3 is CATSRDGAGPNQPQHF. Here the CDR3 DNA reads TGTGCCACCAGCAGAGATGGGGCAGGGCCAAATCAGCCCCAGCATTTT.

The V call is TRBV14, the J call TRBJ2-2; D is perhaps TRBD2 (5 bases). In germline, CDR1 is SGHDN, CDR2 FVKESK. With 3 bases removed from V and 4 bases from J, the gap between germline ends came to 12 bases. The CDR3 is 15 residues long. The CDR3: CASSQHTRATGELFF. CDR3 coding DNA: TGTGCCAGCAGCCAGCATACTAGAGCCACCGGGGAGCTGTTTTTT. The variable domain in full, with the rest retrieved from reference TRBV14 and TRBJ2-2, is EAGVTQFPSHSVIEKGQTVTLRCDPISGHDNLYWYRRVMGKEIKFLLHFVKESKQDESGMPNNRFLAERTGGTYSTLKVQPAELEDSGVYFCASSQHTRATGELFFGEGSRLTVL.

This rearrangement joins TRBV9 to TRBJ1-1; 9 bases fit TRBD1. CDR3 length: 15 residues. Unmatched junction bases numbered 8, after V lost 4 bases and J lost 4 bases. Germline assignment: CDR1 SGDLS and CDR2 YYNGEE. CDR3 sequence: CASSYGTGLGTEAFF. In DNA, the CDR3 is TGTGCCAGCAGCTACGGGACAGGGCTCGGCACTGAAGCTTTCTTT. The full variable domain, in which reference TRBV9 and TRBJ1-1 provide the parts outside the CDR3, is DSGVTQTPKHLITATGQRVTLRCSPRSGDLSVYWYQQSLDQGLQFLIQYYNGEERAKGNILERFSAQQFPDLHSELNLSSLELGDSALYFCASSYGTGLGTEAFFGQGTRLTVV.

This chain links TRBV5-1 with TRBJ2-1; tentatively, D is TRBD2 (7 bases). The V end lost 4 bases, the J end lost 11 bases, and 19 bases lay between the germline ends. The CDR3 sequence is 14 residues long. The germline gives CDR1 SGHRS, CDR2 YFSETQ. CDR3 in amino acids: CASSVGGRGSKQFF. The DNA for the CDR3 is TGCGCCAGCAGCGTCGGGGGGAGGGGGTCGAAGCAGTTCTTC.

CDR3 sequence (DNA): TGTGCCAGCAGCTTAGGCAGGGCAGAGACCCAGTACTTC. It specifies CASSLGRAETQYF. This chain links TRBV11-1 with TRBJ2-5; perhaps TRBD1 as D (5 bases). The CDR3 totals 13 residues. Per the germline V gene, CDR1 is SGHAT and CDR2 is FQDESV (reference sequence). V was shortened by 1 base and J by 4 bases, with 7 bases between the two germline ends.

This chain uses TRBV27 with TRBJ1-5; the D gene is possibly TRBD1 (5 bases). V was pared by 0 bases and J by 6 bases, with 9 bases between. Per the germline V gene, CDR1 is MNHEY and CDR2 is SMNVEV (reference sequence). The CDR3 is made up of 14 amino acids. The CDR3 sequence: CASSLSQGGQPQHF. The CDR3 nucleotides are TGTGCCAGCAGTTTATCGCAGGGAGGTCAGCCCCAGCATTTT.

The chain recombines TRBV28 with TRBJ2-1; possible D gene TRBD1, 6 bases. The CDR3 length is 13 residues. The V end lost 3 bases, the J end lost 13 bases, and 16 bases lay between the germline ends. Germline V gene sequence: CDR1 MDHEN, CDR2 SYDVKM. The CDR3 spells CASSFHRDGLQFF. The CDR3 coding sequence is TGTGCCAGCAGTTTCCACAGGGACGGGCTTCAGTTCTTC.

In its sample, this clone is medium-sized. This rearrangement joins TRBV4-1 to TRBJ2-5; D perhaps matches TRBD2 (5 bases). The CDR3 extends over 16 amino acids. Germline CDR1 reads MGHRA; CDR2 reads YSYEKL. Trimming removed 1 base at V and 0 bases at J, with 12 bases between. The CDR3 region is CASSQGSGSYQETQYF. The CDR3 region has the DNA TGCGCCAGCAGCCAAGGCTCGGGATCGTACCAAGAGACCCAGTACTTC.